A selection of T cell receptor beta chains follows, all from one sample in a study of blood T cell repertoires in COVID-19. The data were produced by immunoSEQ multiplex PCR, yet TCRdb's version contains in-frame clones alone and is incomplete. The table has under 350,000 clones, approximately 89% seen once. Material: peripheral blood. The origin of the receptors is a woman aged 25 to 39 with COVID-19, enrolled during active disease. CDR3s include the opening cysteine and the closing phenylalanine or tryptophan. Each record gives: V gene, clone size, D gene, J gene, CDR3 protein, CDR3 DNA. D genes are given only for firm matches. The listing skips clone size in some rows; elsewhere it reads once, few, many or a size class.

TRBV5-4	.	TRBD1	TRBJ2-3	CASSPKTGGVSTDTQYF	TGTGCCAGCAGCCCAAAGACAGGGGGAGTTAGCACAGATACGCAGTATTTT
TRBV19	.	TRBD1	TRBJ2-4	CASSHRGQLAKNIQYF	TGTGCCAGTAGTCACAGGGGTCAGCTAGCCAAAAACATTCAGTACTTC
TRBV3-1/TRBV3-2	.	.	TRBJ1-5	CASSLRRAKQPQHF	TGTGCCAGCAGCCTCCGGCGGGCCAAACAGCCCCAGCATTTT
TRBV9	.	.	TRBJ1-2	CASGRDSNYGYTF	TGTGCCAGCGGACGAGACAGTAACTATGGCTACACCTTC
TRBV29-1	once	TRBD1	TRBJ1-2	CSVRPALTGRGYGYTF	TGCAGCGTGAGACCGGCTCTGACAGGGCGGGGATATGGCTACACCTTC
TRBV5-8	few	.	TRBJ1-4	CASSLLGGDEKLFF	TGTGCCAGCAGCTTGCTAGGGGGGGATGAAAAACTGTTTTTT
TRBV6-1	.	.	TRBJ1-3	CASSWAAGNTIYF	TGTGCCAGCAGCTGGGCAGCCGGTAACACCATATATTTT
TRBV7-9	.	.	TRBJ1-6	CAVRTDNSPLHF	TGTGCCGTACGAACAGATAATTCACCCCTCCACTTT
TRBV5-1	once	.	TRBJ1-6	CASSLWSSSYNSPLHF	TGCGCCAGCAGCCTCTGGAGTAGCTCCTATAATTCACCCCTCCACTTT
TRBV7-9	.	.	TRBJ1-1	CASSFTGTNTEAFF	TGTGCCAGCAGCTTCACAGGGACGAACACTGAAGCTTTCTTT
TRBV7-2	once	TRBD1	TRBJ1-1	CASSQNRGTEAFF	TGTGCCAGCAGCCAGAACAGGGGAACTGAAGCTTTCTTT
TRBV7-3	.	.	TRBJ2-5	CASSPRAGETQYF	TGTGCCAGCAGCCCCAGGGCAGGGGAGACCCAGTACTTC
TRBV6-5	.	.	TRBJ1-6	CASSLGGGADSSPLHF	TGTGCCAGCAGTTTAGGTGGAGGGGCAGATAGTTCACCCCTCCACTTT
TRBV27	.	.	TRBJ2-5	CASSSTGGPQETQYF	TGTGCCAGCAGCTCCACCGGGGGGCCCCAGGAGACCCAGTACTTC
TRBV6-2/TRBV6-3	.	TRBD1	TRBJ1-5	CASSYEGTGLGYSNQPQHF	TGTGCCAGCAGTTACGAAGGGACAGGGCTGGGCTATAGCAATCAGCCCCAGCATTTT
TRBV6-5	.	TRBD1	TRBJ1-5	CASSRGQGDDQPQHF	TGTGCCAGCAGTAGGGGACAGGGGGATGATCAGCCCCAGCATTTT
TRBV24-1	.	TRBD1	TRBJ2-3	CATRGQGSTDTQYF	TGTGCCACCAGGGGACAGGGGAGCACAGATACGCAGTATTTT
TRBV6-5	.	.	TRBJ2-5	CASSYPGGGRAQYF	TGTGCCAGCAGTTACCCTGGAGGGGGCAGGGCCCAGTACTTC
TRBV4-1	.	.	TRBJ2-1	CASSQREGRSPFF	TGCGCCAGCAGCCAAAGAGAGGGCCGGAGCCCGTTCTTC
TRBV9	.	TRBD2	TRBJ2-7	CASSPGTTPYEQYF	TGTGCCAGCAGCCCAGGGACTACCCCCTACGAGCAGTACTTC
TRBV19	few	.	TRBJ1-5	CASSITAHSNQPQHF	TGTGCCAGTAGTATAACTGCTCATAGCAATCAGCCCCAGCATTTT
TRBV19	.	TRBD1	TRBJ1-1	CASSGQTGENTEAFF	TGTGCCAGTAGTGGCCAGACAGGGGAGAACACTGAAGCTTTCTTT
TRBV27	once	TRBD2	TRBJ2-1	CASSLWRGDNEQFF	TGTGCCAGCAGTTTGTGGCGGGGGGACAATGAGCAGTTCTTC
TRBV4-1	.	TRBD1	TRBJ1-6	CASSHPTGGSSPLHF	TGCGCCAGCAGCCACCCGACAGGGGGAAGCTCACCCCTCCACTTT
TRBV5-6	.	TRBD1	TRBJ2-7	CASSLSGTGLYEQYF	TGTGCCAGCAGCCTATCCGGGACAGGGTTGTACGAGCAGTACTTC
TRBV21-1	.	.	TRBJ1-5	CASSQTGSNQPQHF	TGTGCCAGCAGCCAGACAGGCTCCAATCAGCCCCAGCATTTT
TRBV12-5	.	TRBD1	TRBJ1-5	CASQGGAVTYSNQPQHF	TGTGCTAGTCAAGGGGGCGCGGTGACTTATAGCAATCAGCCCCAGCATTTT
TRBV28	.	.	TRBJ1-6	CASRQYGQSNSPLHF	TGTGCCAGCAGGCAATACGGACAGTCCAATTCACCCCTCCACTTT
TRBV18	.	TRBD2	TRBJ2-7	CASSRGAGLTYEQYF	TGTGCCAGCTCAAGGGGAGCGGGGCTAACCTACGAGCAGTACTTC
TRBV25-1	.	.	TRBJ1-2	CASSIQGNYGYTF	TGTGCCAGCAGTATACAGGGCAACTATGGCTACACCTTC
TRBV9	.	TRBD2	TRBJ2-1	CASSVVAGGDNEQFF	TGTGCCAGCAGCGTAGTTGCGGGGGGTGACAATGAGCAGTTCTTC
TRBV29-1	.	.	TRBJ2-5	CSVEGARETQYF	TGCAGCGTTGAGGGGGCCCGGGAGACCCAGTACTTC
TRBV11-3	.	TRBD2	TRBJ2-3	CASSLGLAGGLGTDTQYF	TGTGCCAGCAGCCTCGGACTAGCGGGGGGGCTAGGCACAGATACGCAGTATTTT
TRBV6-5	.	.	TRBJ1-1	CASTTIMGSNTEAFF	TGTGCCAGCACTACTATTATGGGTTCGAACACTGAAGCTTTCTTT
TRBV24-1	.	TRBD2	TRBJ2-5	CATSEGAGGETQYF	TGTGCCACCAGTGAAGGAGCGGGGGGAGAGACCCAGTACTTC